What follows describes a single T cell receptor beta chain. The antigen is unknown. The data were taken from a study of CD8+ T cells in alopecia areata. RNA was extracted and reverse transcribed into cDNA as the sequencing template. Repertoires were generated with immunoSEQ multiplex PCR, while TCRdb's copy carries only in-frame clones and drops some. This repertoire shows approximately 190,000 clones, 55% to 75% found once; its top ten account for under 7%. Looked up from germline, CDR1 is SQVTM and CDR2 is ANQGSEA. Trimming took 7 bases from V and 4 from J; bases not matched to a gene: 3. There are 12 residues in the CDR3. The treatment denotes: oral pan-JAK inhibitor, 5-10 mg twice daily. Regarding the study as a whole: Persistence of many expanded lesional clones was seen in scalp and blood during tofacitinib.

The origin of this receptor is a human donor with alopecia areata. Sequencing was performed on CD4+ T cells sorted from blood, taken at week 24, from a patient treated with tofacitinib. The rearrangement joins TRBV29-1 to TRBJ2-5; 10 nucleotides match TRBD2. CDR3 sequence reads: CSGRLAGETQYF. CDR3 bases: TGCAGCGGCCGACTAGCGGGAGAGACCCAGTACTTC.